The 26 T cell receptor beta chains given below trace back to one sample, sequenced in a study of cytomegalovirus exposure and HLA in healthy donors (dated by TCRdb to about 2017). Library preparation employed the immunoSEQ multiplex PCR assay. Here the immuneACCESS table is served through TCRdb, limited to in-frame sequences with V and J called. Missing clones are a known gap in these copies; in checked studies unresolved V genes cover under half, and the rest lacks a known reason. The sample table records 150,000 to 250,000 clones; roughly 77% of these occur just once. The ten biggest clones cover 1% to 1.5% of the sample. The sequenced sample consisted of PBMCs. The receptors come from a woman in her thirties in good health and CMV-seronegative.

The chain carries TRBV7-3 and TRBJ1-3; no clear D. V lost 6 bases and J 4 bases, leaving 10 bases between the germline ends. The CDR3 length is 13 residues. The germline CDR1 and CDR2 sequences are SGHTA and FQGTGA. Here the CDR3 reads CASSLDMGNTIYF. The CDR3 nucleotides are TGTGCCAGCAGTCTCGACATGGGAAACACCATATATTTT.

This sequence joins TRBV30 and TRBJ2-3, with D tentatively TRBD1 (6 bases). This CDR3 has 17 amino acids. Germline V gene sequence: CDR1 GTSNPN, CDR2 SVGIG (reference sequence). Trimming took off 3 bases at V and 3 bases at J, with 22 bases between the two ends. The CDR3: CAWRRPGASMVTDTQYF. The CDR3 DNA reads TGTGCCTGGAGACGGCCAGGGGCGAGTATGGTGACAGATACGCAGTATTTT.

The chain links TRBV7-8 to TRBJ1-3, with D uncertain. The germline gives CDR1 SGHVS, CDR2 FQNEAQ. This CDR3 has 16 amino acids. V lost 3 bases to trimming and J lost 0 bases, with 12 bases between them. The CDR3 protein is CASSLARALSGNTIYF. CDR3 sequence (DNA): TGTGCCAGCAGCTTGGCGCGGGCCCTCTCTGGAAACACCATATATTTT.

The chain carries TRBV28 and TRBJ2-7; 8 nucleotides align to TRBD2. There are 15 residues in the CDR3. V gave up 8 bases and J gave up 6 bases; unmatched junction bases: 15. From germline, CDR1 is MDHEN and CDR2 SYDVKM. The CDR3 DNA sequence: TGTGCCAGCTACTCGCAGGCGGGAGGTTTGGGCGAGCAGTACTTC. Encoded protein: CASYSQAGGLGEQYF.

The chain links TRBV11-2 to TRBJ1-2, with 8 bases fitting TRBD1. The CDR3 extends over 13 amino acids. Per germline, CDR1 SGHAT and CDR2 FQNNGV. The trim removed 3 bases at V and 6 bases at J, leaving 3 bases unmatched. DNA of the CDR3: TGTGCCAGCAGCTTCGCAGGGGGCAATGGCTACACCTTC. Encoded protein: CASSFAGGNGYTF.

The gene calls are TRBV6-1 and TRBJ2-7; 8 bases match TRBD1. Germline V lookup: CDR1 MNHNS, CDR2 SASEGT. Trimming removed 6 bases from V and 1 base from J; junction bases left unmatched: 8. The CDR3 sequence is 15 residues long. CDR3 DNA: TGTGCCAGCAGAGCGGACAGGGATGGTTCCTACGAGCAGTACTTC. Amino acid sequence: CASRADRDGSYEQYF.

This clone was detected a few times. This chain joins TRBV10-3 and TRBJ1-1, with 7 bases identical to TRBD1. Germline trimming cut 11 bases from V and 3 bases from J; bases unmatched to any gene: 9. This CDR3 spans 13 amino acids. Germline values: CDR1 ENHRY, CDR2 SYGVKD. The CDR3 coding sequence is TGTGCCTCTCAGGGGGACAGCTACACTGAAGCTTTCTTT. As protein: CASQGDSYTEAFF.

This chain joins TRBV7-9 and TRBJ1-5; tentatively, D is TRBD1 (5 bases). This CDR3 comprises 15 residues. Germline V gene sequence: CDR1 SEHNR, CDR2 FQNEAQ (reference sequence). Between the trimmed V and J ends, which lost 1 base and 3 bases, there was a span of 10 bases. The DNA for the CDR3 is TGTGCCAGCAGCTTAGTGGGGGGGACCAATCAGCCCCAGCATTTT. The encoded protein is CASSLVGGTNQPQHF.

The CDR3 here is CASSLAPAGPTVEQYF. CDR3 DNA: TGTGCCAGCAGCTTAGCACCCGCGGGGCCAACGGTCGAGCAGTACTTC. The chain combines TRBV7-6 with TRBJ2-7, with D possibly TRBD2 on 6 matching bases. V lost 0 bases and J 6 bases, leaving 18 bases between the germline ends. This CDR3 region has 16 residues. Germline values: CDR1 SGHVS, CDR2 FNYEAQ.

The chain links TRBV5-1 to TRBJ2-5; weak D call: TRBD1 (6 bases). Germline values: CDR1 SGHRS, CDR2 YFSETQ. Trimming pared 3 bases from V and 2 bases from J, leaving 23 bases between. The CDR3 contains 18 residues. The CDR3 reads CASSSMDLRGPLQETQYF. CDR3 DNA: TGCGCCAGCAGCTCCATGGACCTCAGGGGACCCCTGCAAGAGACCCAGTACTTC.

The CDR3 loop is CAWSVPGFGYTF. In DNA form, the CDR3 reads TGTGCCTGGAGTGTACCCGGGTTTGGCTACACCTTC. The chain recombines TRBV30 with TRBJ1-2; D not resolved. Germline assignment: CDR1 GTSNPN and CDR2 SVGIG (reference sequence). CDR3 length: 12 residues. Trimming removed 0 bases at V and 7 bases at J, with 9 bases between.

This chain joins TRBV19 and TRBJ2-7; 12 bases are a match to TRBD1. From germline, CDR1 is LNHDA and CDR2 SQIVND (reference sequence). The CDR3 covers 15 residues. The V and J ends lost 6 bases and 3 bases, in that order; junction bases with no gene match: 6. The CDR3 protein is CASRGGQGAFYEQYF. The CDR3 coding sequence is TGTGCCAGTAGGGGGGGACAGGGGGCGTTCTACGAGCAGTACTTC.

This rearrangement joins TRBV6-1 to TRBJ1-6; no firm D call. The V gene lost 5 bases and the J gene lost 5 bases, with 10 bases spanning the gap. The CDR3 covers 14 residues. Germline lookup yields CDR1 MNHNS and CDR2 SASEGT. CDR3 in amino acids: CASSLTKDNSPLHF. CDR3 bases: TGTGCCAGCAGTTTAACAAAAGATAATTCACCCCTCCACTTT.

V is TRBV19 and J is TRBJ2-7; TRBD2 is a possible D gene (7 bases). Trimming pared 9 bases from V and 1 base from J, leaving 19 bases between. This CDR3 is 15 amino acids long. CDR1 and CDR2 from the germline V gene are LNHDA and SQIVND (reference sequence). CDR3 amino acids: CASRGGGIGSYEQYF. In DNA, the CDR3 is TGTGCCAGCAGGGGAGGGGGTATAGGATCCTACGAGCAGTACTTC.

The rearrangement joins TRBV29-1 to TRBJ2-5, with D possibly matching TRBD1 (5 bases). V was shortened by 7 bases and J by 2 bases, with 11 bases between the two germline ends. The germline gives CDR1 SQVTM, CDR2 ANQGSEA. The CDR3 extends over 12 amino acids. The chain's CDR3 is CSASRQQETQYF. DNA for the CDR3: TGCAGCGCGTCCAGACAGCAAGAGACCCAGTACTTC.

CDR3 bases: TGTGCCAGCAAGAAACAGGACAGGGGGCTCGGCTACACCTTC. Amino acid sequence: CASKKQDRGLGYTF. This chain links TRBV6-6 with TRBJ1-2; 11 bases align to TRBD1. V gave up 7 bases and J gave up 8 bases; unmatched junction bases: 9. The germline gives CDR1 MNHNY, CDR2 SVGAGI (reference sequence). This CDR3 is built from 14 residues.

V and J are TRBV5-5 and TRBJ1-3, with TRBD1 matching over 11 bases. Per germline, CDR1 SGHKS and CDR2 YYEKEE (reference sequence). The J segment lost 0 bases and the V segment lost 5 bases, leaving 13 bases of the junction unmatched. CDR3 length: 19 amino acids. The CDR3 bases are TGTGCCAGCAGTGCGGCCGGACAGGGGGCGACTTTCTCTGGAAACACCATATATTTT. Protein sequence: CASSAAGQGATFSGNTIYF.

The chain joins TRBV28 to TRBJ1-1; D is unclear. Trimming removed 6 bases from V and 3 bases from J, with 14 bases in between. Per germline, CDR1 MDHEN and CDR2 SYDVKM. The CDR3 runs to 14 residues. CDR3 in DNA: TGTGCCAGCAGGTACCTCCGGAGGGACACTGAAGCTTTCTTT. Its translation is CASRYLRRDTEAFF.

This clone was detected once. V and J are TRBV7-3 and TRBJ2-3, with 7 bases fitting TRBD2. The CDR3 loop spans 13 amino acids. With 1 base clipped from V and 6 bases from J, the junction kept 1 base outside the gene matches. Germline CDR1 reads SGHTA; CDR2 reads FQGTGA. The CDR3 DNA follows: TGTGCCAGCAGCTTAAGGGGGGGTGATACGCAGTATTTT. This encodes CASSLRGGDTQYF.

This rearrangement joins TRBV11-2 to TRBJ1-2; a possible D gene is TRBD1 (5 bases). The germline gives CDR1 SGHAT, CDR2 FQNNGV. The CDR3 has 15 amino acids. V was cut by 0 bases and J by 4 bases, with 12 bases left in between. CDR3 sequence: CASSLEPGRGYGYTF. The DNA for the CDR3 is TGTGCCAGCAGCTTAGAGCCGGGGAGGGGCTATGGCTACACCTTC.

V is TRBV5-1 and J is TRBJ2-5; 10 bases line up with TRBD1. Trimming removed 2 bases from V and 4 bases from J; junction bases left unmatched: 5. The V gene's germline CDR1 is SGHRS and CDR2 YFSETQ. This CDR3 comprises 15 residues. As DNA, the CDR3 is TGCGCCAGCAGCTTTGGTGGGACAGGGGCAGAGACCCAGTACTTC. Translation: CASSFGGTGAETQYF.

V and J are TRBV30 and TRBJ2-3, with 8 nucleotides matching TRBD1. With V trimmed by 5 bases and J by 13 bases, 14 bases remained unmatched. Germline values: CDR1 GTSNPN, CDR2 SVGIG (reference sequence). The CDR3 length is 13 residues. The CDR3 here is CAWGTGYTLQEYF. In DNA form, the CDR3 reads TGTGCCTGGGGGACAGGTTATACCCTGCAGGAGTATTTT.

This clone was counted only a few times. Here the CDR3 DNA reads TGTGCCAGCAGCACACTAGCCTTCACAGATACGCAGTATTTT. This codes for CASSTLAFTDTQYF. V usage is TRBV21-1 and J usage is TRBJ2-3; the table names TRBD2, a call not compared with the DNA. TRBV21-1 is flagged as a pseudogene. The CDR3 contains 14 residues.

This clone was counted once. The gene calls are TRBV29-1 and TRBJ2-5; the match to TRBD2 covers 7 bases. With V trimmed by 6 bases and J by 6 bases, 13 bases remained unmatched. Germline V gene lookup returns CDR1 SQVTM and CDR2 ANQGSEA. The CDR3 sequence is 14 residues long. CDR3 residues: CSVADERGSQTQYF. The CDR3 DNA follows: TGCAGCGTCGCCGATGAGCGGGGTAGTCAGACCCAGTACTTC.

V usage is TRBV6-6 and J usage is TRBJ1-1; TRBD1 matches 7 bases. The J segment lost 1 base and the V segment lost 4 bases, leaving 3 bases of the junction unmatched. The CDR3 runs to 14 residues. Per germline, CDR1 MNHNY and CDR2 SVGAGI (reference sequence). The CDR3 protein is CASSSNRGNTEAFF. The CDR3 DNA is TGTGCCAGCAGTTCGAACAGGGGGAACACTGAAGCTTTCTTT.

This clone was picked up a small number of times. Different DNA sequences within this sample yield the same CDR3. The V and J genes are TRBV28 and TRBJ1-4; 7 nucleotides align to TRBD1. V lost 5 bases and J lost 4; bases outside the gene matches: 10. The CDR3 covers 16 residues. Germline V gene lookup returns CDR1 MDHEN and CDR2 SYDVKM. The CDR3 loop is CASSDPGGQFNEKLFF. The CDR3 DNA reads TGTGCCAGCAGTGACCCCGGGGGACAGTTTAATGAAAAACTGTTTTTT.